The 21 T cell receptor beta chains below come from one sample, sequenced in a study of cytomegalovirus exposure and HLA in healthy donors. Some clones are missing from TCRdb's copy, which holds only in-frame ones; the method was immunoSEQ multiplex PCR. The sample holds 100,000 to 150,000 clones; about 94% are singletons and the top ten take under 1.5%. Sample: PBMCs. The receptors come from a woman under 30 in good health and CMV-seronegative.

This chain connects TRBV6-5 to TRBJ1-5; D might be TRBD1 (6 bases). This CDR3 has 14 amino acids. The germline V gene has CDR1 MNHEY and CDR2 SVGAGI. The V and J ends lost 6 bases and 0 bases respectively, with 9 bases between them. CDR3 residues: CASRRTVSNQPQHF. The CDR3 nucleotides are TGTGCCAGCAGGAGGACAGTTAGCAATCAGCCCCAGCATTTT.

The chain uses TRBV4-1 and TRBJ1-2; D gene ambiguous. The CDR3 covers 15 residues. CDR1 is MGHRA and CDR2 is YSYEKL in the germline V gene. The ends were cut back, 5 bases at V and 4 bases at J, with 17 bases in the middle. The CDR3 reads CASSSRREPSYGYTF. CDR3 DNA sequence: TGCGCCAGCAGCTCCCGGCGGGAACCGAGCTATGGCTACACCTTC.

The rearrangement links TRBV28 to TRBJ1-4; D might be TRBD1 (6 bases). CDR3 length: 14 amino acids. Germline-derived CDR1 and CDR2 are MDHEN and SYDVKM. V lost 6 bases and J 7 bases, leaving 15 bases between the germline ends. CDR3 coding DNA: TGTGCCAGCAGACGCGGACAGTTTACTGAAAAACTGTTTTTT. It specifies CASRRGQFTEKLFF.

V usage is TRBV29-1 and J usage is TRBJ1-1; TRBD1 is a possible D gene (6 bases). V was cut by 3 bases and J by 3 bases, with 20 bases left in between. Germline assignment: CDR1 SQVTM and CDR2 ANQGSEA. The CDR3 extends over 16 amino acids. The CDR3 loop reads CSVDPSGAGLDTEAFF. The CDR3 bases are TGCAGCGTTGACCCGTCAGGGGCAGGGTTGGACACTGAAGCTTTCTTT.

V is TRBV27 and J is TRBJ2-3; TRBD1 might be the D (6 bases). CDR3 length: 15 residues. V gave up 5 bases and J gave up 8 bases, with 20 bases separating them. Germline V gives CDR1 MNHEY, CDR2 SMNVEV (reference sequence). In DNA form, the CDR3 reads TGTGCCAGCAGTCAGGTACAGGGCCGAGGTAGTACGCAGTATTTT. It translates to CASSQVQGRGSTQYF.

The gene calls are TRBV27 and TRBJ1-2, with D perhaps matching TRBD1 (5 bases). Trimming shortened V by 5 bases and J by 2 bases, and 9 bases separated the two germline ends. This CDR3 spans 13 amino acids. Germline CDR1 MNHEY, CDR2 SMNVEV (reference sequence). This CDR3 reads CASSVGLNYGYTF. The CDR3 DNA reads TGTGCCAGCAGTGTGGGACTAAACTATGGCTACACCTTC.

The rearrangement joins TRBV30 to TRBJ2-3; TRBD2 aligns across 9 bases. Germline values: CDR1 GTSNPN, CDR2 SVGIG (reference sequence). Trimming took 5 bases from V and 0 from J; bases not matched to a gene: 3. This CDR3 contains 14 residues. CDR3 nucleotide sequence: TGTGCCTGGGTGGCGGGGGGGAGCACAGATACGCAGTATTTT. This translates into CAWVAGGSTDTQYF.

The chain links TRBV15 to TRBJ2-3, with TRBD2 matching 10 bases. With V trimmed by 8 bases and J by 3 bases, 8 bases remained unmatched. The germline gives CDR1 LNHNV, CDR2 YYDKDF (reference sequence). This CDR3 comprises 15 residues. The CDR3 is CATHSGRAVTDTQYF. In DNA, the CDR3 is TGTGCCACCCACAGCGGGAGGGCCGTAACAGATACGCAGTATTTT.

The chain combines TRBV28 with TRBJ2-3; 7 nucleotides match TRBD1. The CDR3 totals 15 residues. Germline loops: CDR1 MDHEN, CDR2 SYDVKM. V was pared by 7 bases and J by 3 bases, with 10 bases of the junction left unmatched. DNA for the CDR3: TGTGCCAGCATCCAAGGGGGACAGAGTACAGATACGCAGTATTTT. Translating it yields CASIQGGQSTDTQYF.

This sequence joins TRBV4-1 and TRBJ2-5; TRBD2 aligns across 8 bases. Trimming removed 4 bases from V and 1 base from J; junction bases left unmatched: 14. The germline CDR1 and CDR2 sequences are MGHRA and YSYEKL. This CDR3 has 18 residues. The CDR3 DNA is TGCGCCAGCAGCCTTCCAGCGTTCGGGGGGGGGCTCCAAGAGACCCAGTACTTC. Its protein is CASSLPAFGGGLQETQYF.

The chain joins TRBV29-1 to TRBJ1-2; D uncertain. Trimming removed 2 bases at V and 3 bases at J, with 7 bases between. Germline assignment: CDR1 SQVTM and CDR2 ANQGSEA. The CDR3 totals 12 residues. CDR3 loop: CSVERGYYGYTF. In DNA form, the CDR3 reads TGCAGCGTTGAACGAGGGTACTATGGCTACACCTTC.

The rearrangement links TRBV2 to TRBJ1-5, with 9 bases lining up with TRBD1. The germline V gene encodes CDR1 SNHLY and CDR2 FYNNEI. Trimming cost V 6 bases and J 6 bases; bases outside gene matches: 18. The CDR3 is made up of 18 amino acids. The CDR3, as DNA: TGTGCCAGCAGCAGAACAGGGGGCCGTTCTGGTATTGTTCAGCCCCAGCATTTT. Translated: CASSRTGGRSGIVQPQHF.

This chain links TRBV15 with TRBJ1-4, with 7 bases identical to TRBD1. The germline CDR1 and CDR2 sequences are LNHNV and YYDKDF (reference sequence). The CDR3 runs 13 residues. The V segment lost 5 bases and the J segment 8 bases; nucleotides outside the gene matches: 5. CDR3 sequence reads: CATSGTVSEKLFF. In DNA form, the CDR3 reads TGTGCCACCAGCGGGACAGTCTCGGAAAAACTGTTTTTT.

This sequence joins TRBV4-2 and TRBJ2-5, with TRBD2 matching over 8 bases. Germline CDR1 is LGHNA and CDR2 is YNFKEQ. Losses at the gene ends were 0 bases for V and 0 bases for J; bases not matched to a gene: 3. The CDR3 is 16 amino acids. The CDR3 DNA sequence: TGTGCCAGCAGCCAAGAACGGGGGGGTAACCAAGAGACCCAGTACTTC. Protein: CASSQERGGNQETQYF.

The chain carries TRBV13 and TRBJ2-7; the D is unclear. Between the trimmed V and J ends, which lost 5 bases and 5 bases, there was a span of 7 bases. The CDR3 is 11 amino acids. Germline V gene lookup returns CDR1 PRHDT and CDR2 FYEKMQ (reference sequence). CDR3 sequence reads: CASSLVHEQYF. The CDR3 bases are TGTGCCAGCAGCCTCGTCCACGAGCAGTACTTC.

V usage is TRBV7-2 and J usage is TRBJ2-2, with 11 nucleotides matching TRBD2. V lost 5 bases to trimming and J lost 4 bases; unmatched junction nucleotides: 6. CDR3 length equals 16 residues. Germline assignment: CDR1 SGHTA and CDR2 FQGNSA. CDR3 coding DNA: TGTGCCAGCAGCCCCGGACTAGCGGGTCGCACCGGGGAGCTGTTTTTT. Translation: CASSPGLAGRTGELFF.

The rearrangement joins TRBV27 to TRBJ2-5, with D perhaps matching TRBD2 (5 bases). V was trimmed by 5 bases and J by 2 bases, leaving 12 bases between them. Germline V gene sequence: CDR1 MNHEY, CDR2 SMNVEV (reference sequence). The CDR3 contains 14 residues. CDR3 coding DNA: TGTGCCAGCAGTCCCCTGGGGAGTCAAGAGACCCAGTACTTC. Protein: CASSPLGSQETQYF.

The DNA for the CDR3 is TGTGCCAGCAGCGTAGTGCAGTCCAATGAGCAGTTCTTC. The encoded protein is CASSVVQSNEQFF. V is TRBV9 and J is TRBJ2-1; D is unclear. The V gene's germline CDR1 is SGDLS and CDR2 YYNGEE. The CDR3 loop spans 13 amino acids. Trimming cost V 0 bases and J 6 bases, with 7 bases left between them.

This clone was observed a single time. The chain couples TRBV29-1 to TRBJ1-1; 12 nucleotides agree with TRBD1. V lost 6 bases and J lost 1; bases outside the gene matches: 6. The CDR3 totals 15 residues. Looked up from germline, CDR1 is SQVTM and CDR2 is ANQGSEA. The CDR3 nucleotides read TGCAGCGTGGTCGGGACAGGGGGCCCGAACACTGAAGCTTTCTTT. This encodes CSVVGTGGPNTEAFF.

This chain links TRBV5-6 with TRBJ1-5, with D possibly TRBD1 on 5 matching bases. Trimming stripped 1 base from V and 5 bases from J, with 10 bases between. CDR3 size: 14 residues. Germline loops: CDR1 SGHDT, CDR2 YYEEEE. CDR3 sequence reads: CASSLWQGYQPQHF. For the CDR3, the DNA is TGTGCCAGCAGCTTGTGGCAGGGCTATCAGCCCCAGCATTTT.

This clone was detected only once. The V gene is TRBV27, the J gene TRBJ2-1, with 7 bases aligning to TRBD2. Germline V lookup: CDR1 MNHEY, CDR2 SMNVEV (reference sequence). V lost 2 bases, J lost 4 bases, and 8 bases stayed unmatched. This CDR3 has 16 amino acids. This CDR3 is CASSLMGLADYNEQFF. The DNA of the CDR3 is TGTGCCAGCAGTTTAATGGGGCTAGCGGATTACAATGAGCAGTTCTTC.